Below, 2 T cell receptor beta chains from the same sample are listed, as sequenced in a study of shared clonotypes between healthy human individuals. Produced via immunoSEQ multiplex PCR; TCRdb's table is partial and in-frame only. There are fewer than 600,000 clones in the sample; roughly 80% occur only once, and 13% lies in the top ten. What was sequenced was PBMCs. All receptors come from a woman in her 40s in good health. Some clones in this sample may be carry-over from other donors' samples.

The V call is TRBV9, the J call TRBJ2-7; D is unresolved. The germline V and J ends were trimmed by 0 bases and 2 bases, with 9 bases remaining between them. The CDR3 runs 14 residues. In germline, CDR1 is SGDLS, CDR2 YYNGEE. CDR3 DNA sequence: TGTGCCAGCAGCGTAGGTGGCGGAGCCTACGAGCAGTACTTC. Residues: CASSVGGGAYEQYF.

In DNA form, the CDR3 reads TGTGCCAGCAGTTTATCGATCGGCTGGCAGGGAGAGAACACTGAAGCTTTCTTT. The encoded protein is CASSLSIGWQGENTEAFF. This chain connects TRBV27 to TRBJ1-1; a possible D gene is TRBD1 (5 bases). V lost 0 bases, J lost 1 base, and 18 bases lay in between. The CDR3 loop spans 18 amino acids. The V gene's germline CDR1 is MNHEY and CDR2 SMNVEV (reference sequence).